These T cell receptor beta chains were read from a single sample in a study of T cells after yellow fever vaccination. In TCRdb, the 5' RACE reads were re-called with MiXCR into one record per CDR3 protein. The sample holds 250,000 to 350,000 distinct CDR3 sequences; 3.5% to 4.5% are singletons and the top ten take approximately 19%. The source was PBMCs, collected 15 days after the yellow fever booster vaccination. These receptors were collected from a man aged 18 to 30 who received the YFV17D yellow fever vaccine. The CDR3 runs from the conserved cysteine through the conserved F or W. The D gene is left open where the match is weak. Size values are once, few and many counts, or a class for expanded clones, and some rows have none.

clone_size	v_call	j_call	d_call	cdr3_nt	cdr3_aa
many	TRBV27	TRBJ1-2	NA	TGTGCCAGCAGCTTGCTCGGGGATAGCTATGGCTACACCTTC	CASSLLGDSYGYTF
NA	TRBV20-1	TRBJ2-4	NA	TGCAGTGCTAGTTTGATAGCCAAAAACATTCAGTACTTC	CSASLIAKNIQYF
NA	TRBV4-1	TRBJ2-6	NA	TGCGCCAGCAGCCGGAACCTTGGGCCGTCTGGGGCCAACGTCCTGACTTTC	CASSRNLGPSGANVLTF
NA	TRBV6-5	TRBJ1-5	TRBD1	TGTGCCAGCAGGCGGGGACAGGGTTATCAGCCCCAGCATTTT	CASRRGQGYQPQHF
few	TRBV4-1	TRBJ2-1	NA	TGCGCCAGCAGCCAAGGTTTGGCTAGCCATGAGCAGTTCTTC	CASSQGLASHEQFF
many	TRBV20-1	TRBJ1-4	NA	TGCAGTGGGGCGGAGGGAAAAAAACTGTTTTTT	CSGAEGKKLFF
many	TRBV7-2	TRBJ1-1	NA	TGTGCCAGCAGGAGACAGGAAGGCACTGAAGCTTTCTTT	CASRRQEGTEAFF
many	TRBV20-1	TRBJ1-2	TRBD1	TGCAGTGCTAGGCGGTCGGCAGGGGGCGGCTACACCTTC	CSARRSAGGGYTF
few	TRBV7-9	TRBJ2-7	TRBD2	TGTGCCAGCAGCCGGGGGGACGCCTACGAGCAGTACTTC	CASSRGDAYEQYF
many	TRBV5-1	TRBJ1-2	NA	TGCGCCAGCAGCTTGTGGGGGCAGTCCAACTATGGCTACACCTTC	CASSLWGQSNYGYTF
few	TRBV20-1	TRBJ2-7	TRBD1	TGCAGTGCTAGAGATAGGGACAGGGGCTCCTACGAGCAGTACTTC	CSARDRDRGSYEQYF
NA	TRBV5-1	TRBJ1-5	NA	TGCGCCAGCAGCTTGGCCGGACAGACAGATCAGCCCCAGCATTTT	CASSLAGQTDQPQHF
few	TRBV20-1	TRBJ1-6	TRBD1	TGCAGTGGTAAACAGGGGAGCTCCTATAATTCACCCCTCCACTTT	CSGKQGSSYNSPLHF
many	TRBV7-2	TRBJ2-7	TRBD1	TGTGCCAGCAGTCCCCAAGCCGGGACAGGGGGCTCCGAGCAGTACTTC	CASSPQAGTGGSEQYF
few	TRBV12-3/TRBV12-4	TRBJ2-1	TRBD2	TGTGCCAGCAGTTTCCCGACTAGCGGGGGGACCTCCTACAATGAGCAGTTCTTC	CASSFPTSGGTSYNEQFF
few	TRBV6-6	TRBJ1-2	NA	TGTGCCAGCAGTTACGTTCTTCCCAGGCCGGCGCGGTATGGCTACACCTTC	CASSYVLPRPARYGYTF
few	TRBV7-8	TRBJ2-1	TRBD2	TGTGCCAGCAGCTCCCTAGCGGGGGGGTCTGCCCATGAGCAGTTCTTC	CASSSLAGGSAHEQFF
many	TRBV12-3/TRBV12-4	TRBJ2-4	NA	TGTGCCAGCAGTTTAGAGATGGTCAGTAACAAAAACATTCAGTACTTC	CASSLEMVSNKNIQYF
NA	TRBV18	TRBJ1-2	TRBD1	TGTGCCAGCTCACCACCATCGGACAGGGGCGGTAATGGCTACACCTTC	CASSPPSDRGGNGYTF
few	TRBV28	TRBJ1-6	TRBD1	TGTGCCAGCAGTTTATACCCGCAGGGGGTAAATTCACCCCTCCACTTT	CASSLYPQGVNSPLHF
few	TRBV28	TRBJ1-4	NA	TGTGCCAGCAGTTTTCCCTCGGGGCTAGCTAATGAAAAACTGTTTTTT	CASSFPSGLANEKLFF
NA	TRBV20-1	TRBJ2-7	NA	TGCAGTGCTTCTCGTGGACAGATCTACGAGCAGTACTTC	CSASRGQIYEQYF
NA	TRBV5-1	TRBJ1-3	NA	TGCGCCAGCAGCTTTGAGAGCTCTGGAAACACCATATATTTT	CASSFESSGNTIYF
NA	TRBV2	TRBJ2-3	NA	TGTGCCAGCATCCCCAGTATGGGCACAGATACGCAGTATTTT	CASIPSMGTDTQYF
few	TRBV7-2	TRBJ2-3	NA	TGTGCCAGCAGCCTGCGGTCGGGTGGGCGGGATACGCAGTATTTT	CASSLRSGGRDTQYF
many	TRBV28	TRBJ1-5	NA	TGTGCCAGCAGTTTATGGCGCCGTGACAATCAGCCCCAGCATTTT	CASSLWRRDNQPQHF
many	TRBV7-9	TRBJ2-1	NA	TGTGCCAGCAGCTTGACTAATGAGCAGTTCTTC	CASSLTNEQFF
few	TRBV6-2/TRBV6-3	TRBJ1-2	NA	TGTGCCAGCAGACCCCAGGCAGGATCCAACTATGGCTACACCTTC	CASRPQAGSNYGYTF
NA	TRBV28	TRBJ2-5	NA	TGTGCCAGCAGTTTATTATGGGAGCCCAGCGAGACCCAGTACTTC	CASSLLWEPSETQYF
NA	TRBV7-2	TRBJ1-1	NA	TGTGCCAGCAGCGCCGGAGGGGGGCACACTGAAGCTTTCTTT	CASSAGGGHTEAFF
NA	TRBV7-9	TRBJ1-1	TRBD1	TGTGCCAGCAGCCCAGCCCGGGACAGGGGAACTGAAGCTTTCTTT	CASSPARDRGTEAFF
few	TRBV11-2	TRBJ2-5	TRBD2	TGTGCCAGCAGCCGGACCCAGGGAGGGCAAGAGACCCAGTACTTC	CASSRTQGGQETQYF
few	TRBV5-1	TRBJ2-2	NA	TGCGCCAGCAGCTTGATTCCAGGGCCGAACACCGGGGAGCTGTTTTTT	CASSLIPGPNTGELFF
many	TRBV20-1	TRBJ1-5	NA	TGCAGTGCTCCGGTTGGGGAACATCAGCCCCAGCATTTT	CSAPVGEHQPQHF
many	TRBV6-6	TRBJ1-5	NA	TGTGCCAGCAGAGGGGATAGCAATCAGCCCCAGCATTTT	CASRGDSNQPQHF
many	TRBV12-3/TRBV12-4	TRBJ2-1	NA	TGTGCCAGCAGTTTATACGGCTCACCCCTGAATGAGCAGTTCTTC	CASSLYGSPLNEQFF
many	TRBV6-1	TRBJ1-1	NA	TGTGCCAGCAGTGACTACAGGGTGTACACTGAAGCTTTCTTT	CASSDYRVYTEAFF
many	TRBV11-2	TRBJ2-2	TRBD2	TGTGCCAGCAGCTTAGAGGGGACTACAAACACCGGGGAGCTGTTTTTT	CASSLEGTTNTGELFF
NA	TRBV29-1	TRBJ1-2	TRBD1	TGCAGCGTTGTTTGGACAGGGGACTGGGGCTACACCTTC	CSVVWTGDWGYTF
many	TRBV4-1	TRBJ2-5	TRBD1	TGCGCCAGCAGCCAAGCGGGACAGGGAGAAGGCCAAGAGACCCAGTACTTC	CASSQAGQGEGQETQYF